The rows below give T cell receptor beta chains drawn from one sample of a study of cytomegalovirus exposure and HLA in healthy donors. Sequencing used immunoSEQ multiplex PCR; TCRdb keeps in-frame clones, though not all of them. Here the sample spans 150,000 to 200,000 clones, under 85% being singletons. The material sequenced was PBMCs. The source of these receptors is a female donor in good health and CMV-seronegative. Each CDR3 is given with its conserved first and last residue. Each record gives: J gene, V gene, CDR3 protein.

TRBJ1-3 TRBV7-3 CASSLTESRAGNTIYF
TRBJ2-7 TRBV15 CATSRDTDRTYEQYF
TRBJ1-6 TRBV6-4 CASSDSGQNSPLHF
TRBJ2-5 TRBV5-1 CASSLDYRGKQYF
TRBJ2-7 TRBV9 CASSETGGAHEQYF
TRBJ2-3 TRBV5-4 CASSSTSGKADTQYF
TRBJ2-3 TRBV15 CATSRGLDSSTDTQYF
TRBJ1-2 TRBV28 CASSLVWAGGPNYGYTF
TRBJ1-1 TRBV6-1 CASSDRDRGEAFF
TRBJ1-5 TRBV2 CASSEIRGINQPQHF
TRBJ2-7 TRBV19 CASSMQEGAAYEQYF
TRBJ2-2 TRBV7-3 CASSLLTGNTGELFF
TRBJ2-4 TRBV27 CASSLSGAVAKNIQYF
TRBJ2-7 TRBV7-2 CASSLGSGTPTEQYF
TRBJ2-5 TRBV5-1 CASSLVTSGRSLETQYF
TRBJ2-7 TRBV28 CASSFAVETGGSYEQYF
TRBJ2-1 TRBV7-3 CASSESGGRANEQFF
TRBJ1-1 TRBV19 CASSVRDTNTEAFF
TRBJ1-1 TRBV6-4 CASSQGAGNTEAFF
TRBJ1-2 TRBV6-5 CASSYSVSVQGDGYTF
TRBJ2-3 TRBV6-6 CASSYSTSTDTQYF
TRBJ2-7 TRBV30 CAWSRDRSSYEQYF
TRBJ1-2 TRBV4-1 CASSPGTGDFYGYTF
TRBJ2-1 TRBV5-1 CASSSGGLAGGYNEQFF
TRBJ2-3 TRBV2 CASSELAVSTDTQYF
TRBJ2-7 TRBV11-3 CASSLGQNYEQYF
TRBJ1-4 TRBV7-9 CASSSTGGTNEKLFF
TRBJ2-7 TRBV18 CASLGTGGSEQYF
TRBJ1-1 TRBV19 CASSKGRVGLEAFF
TRBJ2-3 TRBV5-6 CASSYRDSPADTQYF
TRBJ2-7 TRBV29-1 CSVEGRRGGTGPYEQYF
TRBJ2-7 TRBV28 CASSLRAGGLREQYF
TRBJ2-7 TRBV7-2 CASSLKGGGGANEQYF
TRBJ2-5 TRBV5-1 CASDGGVQETQYF
TRBJ2-1 TRBV28 CASLRGNSYNEQFF
TRBJ2-3 TRBV7-6 CASSSSGRTDTQYF
TRBJ1-2 TRBV6-6 CASSYAYGYTF
TRBJ1-1 TRBV19 CASSAGGRMNTEAFF
TRBJ1-5 TRBV5-6 CASSLASGNQPQHF
TRBJ2-3 TRBV5-1 CASSLERGGTDTQYF
TRBJ2-2 TRBV4-2 CASSQEGRAGVNTGELFF
TRBJ1-2 TRBV5-1 CASSLTQGSNYGYTF
TRBJ2-7 TRBV5-1 CASSLYVGGHYEQYF
TRBJ1-2 TRBV5-6 CASSLWSSPSYGYTF
TRBJ1-5 TRBV19 CASSGQNQPQHF
TRBJ1-6 TRBV7-6 CASSPGGPLHF
TRBJ2-1 TRBV5-1 CASSLGQGAYNEQFF
TRBJ2-7 TRBV6-1 CASSESASERRYEQYF
TRBJ1-4 TRBV27 CASSFSMDSGMNEKLFF
TRBJ2-7 TRBV11-2 CASSPEAEGFAEQYF
TRBJ1-4 TRBV30 CAWSVSGVNEKLFF
TRBJ1-2 TRBV11-2 CASSLSVYYGYTF
TRBJ2-3 TRBV28 CASSPVGGGRVAGTDTQYF
TRBJ2-3 TRBV5-4 CASSGQDTDTQYF
TRBJ1-2 TRBV29-1 CSVVRGETYGYTF